This T cell receptor beta chain stems from a study of CD8+ T cells in alopecia areata. Study details: Tofacitinib therapy lasting 6 to 18 months was followed by 6 months off drug. Overall study findings and caveats: Lesional scalp, notably in alopecia totalis/universalis, had clonality above that of normal scalp.

Peripheral blood samples and lesional scalp punch biopsies were obtained from alopecia areata patients. There are 15 residues in the CDR3. Germline V gene lookup returns CDR1 SGHRS and CDR2 YFSETQ. Trimming took off 0 bases at V and 2 bases at J, with 11 bases between the two ends. Concerning this clone itself: What it recognizes is unknown.

Extracted RNA was reverse transcribed into cDNA, the sequencing template. Clones were sequenced by immunoSEQ multiplex PCR, and TCRdb holds only the in-frame ones, with some missing. The sample includes about 180,000 clones, around 63% of them seen just once. The receptor was derived from a human donor with alopecia areata. The J gene is TRBJ2-5, the V gene TRBV5-1; TRBD2 is a possible D gene (5 bases). The sample was CD4+ T cells sorted from blood, taken at week 0. The CDR3 sequence is CASSLDPGTQETQYF. In DNA, the CDR3 is TGCGCCAGCAGCTTGGATCCGGGAACACAAGAGACCCAGTACTTC.